This T cell receptor beta chain was identified in a study of blood T cell repertoires in COVID-19. Study context: Whether acute or convalescent, the COVID-19 samples came from the United States, Italy and Spain.

This CDR3 comprises 10 residues. The J segment lost 8 bases and the V segment lost 10 bases, leaving 2 bases of the junction unmatched. Germline CDR1 is LNHDA and CDR2 is SQIVND (reference sequence). Using immunoSEQ multiplex PCR, the repertoire was profiled, and TCRdb retains in-frame clones only, with some absent. This sample has over 85,000 clones; around 86% occur once, and the top ten carry 0.85% to 1.3%. This chain joins TRBV19 and TRBJ1-1; 9 bases line up with TRBD1. The sequencing sample was made of peripheral blood. The sequence derives from a human donor in a cohort sampled during active COVID-19. CDR3 residues: CATTGGEAFF. The CDR3 DNA reads as TGTGCCACAACAGGGGGCGAAGCTTTCTTT.